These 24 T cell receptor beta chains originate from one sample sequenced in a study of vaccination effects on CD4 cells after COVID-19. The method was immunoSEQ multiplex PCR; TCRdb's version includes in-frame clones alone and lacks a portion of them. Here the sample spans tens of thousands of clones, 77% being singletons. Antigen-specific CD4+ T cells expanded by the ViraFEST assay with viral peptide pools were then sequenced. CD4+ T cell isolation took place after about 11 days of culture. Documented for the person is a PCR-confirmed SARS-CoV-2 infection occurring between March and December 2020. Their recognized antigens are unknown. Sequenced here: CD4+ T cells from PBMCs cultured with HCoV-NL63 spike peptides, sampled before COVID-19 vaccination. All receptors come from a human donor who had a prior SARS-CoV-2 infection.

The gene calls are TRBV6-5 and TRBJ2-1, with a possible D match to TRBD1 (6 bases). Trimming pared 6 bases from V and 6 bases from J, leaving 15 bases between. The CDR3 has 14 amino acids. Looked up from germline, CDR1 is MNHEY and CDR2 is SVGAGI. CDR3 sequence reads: CASRWGRISNEQFF. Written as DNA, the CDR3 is TGTGCCAGCAGATGGGGGCGAATAAGCAATGAGCAGTTCTTC.

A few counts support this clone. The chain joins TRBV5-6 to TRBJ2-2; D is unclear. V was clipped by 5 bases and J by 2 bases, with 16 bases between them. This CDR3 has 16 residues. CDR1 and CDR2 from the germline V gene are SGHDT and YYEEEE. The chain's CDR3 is CASSREVLFNTGELFF. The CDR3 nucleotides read TGTGCCAGCAGTCGCGAGGTTTTGTTTAACACCGGGGAGCTGTTTTTT.

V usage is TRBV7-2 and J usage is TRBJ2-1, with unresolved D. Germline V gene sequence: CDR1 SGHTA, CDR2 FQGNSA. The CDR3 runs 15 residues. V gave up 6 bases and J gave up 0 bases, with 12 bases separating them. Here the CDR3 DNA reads TGTGCCAGCAGTATAGACCCAATCTCCTACAATGAGCAGTTCTTC. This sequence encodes CASSIDPISYNEQFF.

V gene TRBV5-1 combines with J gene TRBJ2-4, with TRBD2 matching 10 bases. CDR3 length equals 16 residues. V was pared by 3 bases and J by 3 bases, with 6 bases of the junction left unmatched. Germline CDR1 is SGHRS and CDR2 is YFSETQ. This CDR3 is CASSSWASGGKNIQYF. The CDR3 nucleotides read TGCGCCAGCAGCTCTTGGGCTAGCGGGGGCAAAAACATTCAGTACTTC.

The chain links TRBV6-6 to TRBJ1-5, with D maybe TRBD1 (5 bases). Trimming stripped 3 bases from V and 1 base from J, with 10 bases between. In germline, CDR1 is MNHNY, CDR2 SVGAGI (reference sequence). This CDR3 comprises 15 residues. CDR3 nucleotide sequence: TGTGCCAGCAGTTATAGGACACGGAGCAATCAGCCCCAGCATTTT. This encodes CASSYRTRSNQPQHF.

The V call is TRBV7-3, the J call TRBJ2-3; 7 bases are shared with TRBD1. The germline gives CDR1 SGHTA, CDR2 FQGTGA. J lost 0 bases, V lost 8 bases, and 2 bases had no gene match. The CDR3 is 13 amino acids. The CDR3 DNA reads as TGTGCCAGCGGGACAGTTAGCACAGATACGCAGTATTTT. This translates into CASGTVSTDTQYF.

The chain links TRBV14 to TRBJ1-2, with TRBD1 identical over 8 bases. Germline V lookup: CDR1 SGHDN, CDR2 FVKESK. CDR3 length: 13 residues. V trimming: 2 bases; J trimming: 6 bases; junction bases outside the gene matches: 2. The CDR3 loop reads CASSQLDRDGYTF. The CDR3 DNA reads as TGTGCCAGCAGCCAACTGGACAGGGATGGCTACACCTTC.

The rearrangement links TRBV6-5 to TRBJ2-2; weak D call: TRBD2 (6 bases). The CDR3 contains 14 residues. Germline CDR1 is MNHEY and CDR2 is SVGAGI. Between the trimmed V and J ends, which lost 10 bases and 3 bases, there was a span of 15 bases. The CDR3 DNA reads TGTGCCATAGAGACTAGAGCGTACACCGGGGAGCTGTTTTTT. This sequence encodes CAIETRAYTGELFF.

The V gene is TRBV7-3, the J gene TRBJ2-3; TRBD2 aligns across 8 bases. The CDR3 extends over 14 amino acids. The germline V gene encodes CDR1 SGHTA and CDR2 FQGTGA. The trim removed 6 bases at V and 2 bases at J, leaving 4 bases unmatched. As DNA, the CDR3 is TGTGCCAGCAGGGCGGGGGGTGCCACAGATACGCAGTATTTT. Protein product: CASRAGGATDTQYF.

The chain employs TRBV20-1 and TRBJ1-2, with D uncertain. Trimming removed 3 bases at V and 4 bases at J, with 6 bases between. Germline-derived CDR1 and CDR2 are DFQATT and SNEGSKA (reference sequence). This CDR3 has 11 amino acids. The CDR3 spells CSASRSYGYTF. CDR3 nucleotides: TGCAGTGCTAGCAGAAGCTATGGCTACACCTTC.

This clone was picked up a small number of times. The CDR3, as DNA: TGTGCCAGCAGCCCGGGGGGACCCTACAATGAGCAGTTCTTC. Its translation: CASSPGGPYNEQFF. The chain combines TRBV7-3 with TRBJ2-1; TRBD2 aligns across 7 bases. In germline, CDR1 is SGHTA, CDR2 FQGTGA. Losses at the gene ends were 5 bases for V and 2 bases for J; bases not matched to a gene: 3. There are 14 residues in the CDR3.

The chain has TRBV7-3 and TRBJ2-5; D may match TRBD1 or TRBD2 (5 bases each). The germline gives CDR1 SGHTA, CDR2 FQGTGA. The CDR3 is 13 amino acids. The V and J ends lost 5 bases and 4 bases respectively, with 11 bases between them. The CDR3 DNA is TGTGCCAGCAGCGGGACCCGTTCAGAGACCCAGTACTTC. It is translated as CASSGTRSETQYF.

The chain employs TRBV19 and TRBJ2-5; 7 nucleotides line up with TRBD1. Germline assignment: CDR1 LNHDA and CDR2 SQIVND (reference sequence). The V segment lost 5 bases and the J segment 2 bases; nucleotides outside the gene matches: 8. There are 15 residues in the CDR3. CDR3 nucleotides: TGTGCCAGTAGTGAATGGGACAGCGTACAAGAGACCCAGTACTTC. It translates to CASSEWDSVQETQYF. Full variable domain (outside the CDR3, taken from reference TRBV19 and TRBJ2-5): DGGITQSPKYLFRKEGQNVTLSCEQNLNHDAMYWYRQDPGQGLRLIYYSQIVNDFQKGDIAEGYSVSREKKESFPLTVTSAQKNPTAFYLCASSEWDSVQETQYFGPGTRLLVL.

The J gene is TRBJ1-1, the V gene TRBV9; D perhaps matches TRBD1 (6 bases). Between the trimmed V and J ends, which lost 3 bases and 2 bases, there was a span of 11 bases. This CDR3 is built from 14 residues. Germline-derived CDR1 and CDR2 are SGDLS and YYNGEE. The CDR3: CASSAWGGNTEAFF. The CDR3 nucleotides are TGTGCCAGCAGCGCCTGGGGGGGCAACACTGAAGCTTTCTTT.

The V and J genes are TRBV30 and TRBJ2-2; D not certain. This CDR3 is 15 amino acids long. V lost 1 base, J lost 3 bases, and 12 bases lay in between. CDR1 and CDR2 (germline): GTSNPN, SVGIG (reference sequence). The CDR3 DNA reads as TGTGCCTGGAGTGGGGTTTCGGGCTACACCGGGGAGCTGTTTTTT. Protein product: CAWSGVSGYTGELFF.

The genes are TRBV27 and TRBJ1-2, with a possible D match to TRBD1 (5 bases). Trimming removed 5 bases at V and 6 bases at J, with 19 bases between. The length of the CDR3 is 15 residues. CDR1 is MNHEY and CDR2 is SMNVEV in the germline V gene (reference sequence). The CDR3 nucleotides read TGTGCCAGCAGTCTACATCATCAGGGCGGGGATGGCTACACCTTC. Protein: CASSLHHQGGDGYTF.

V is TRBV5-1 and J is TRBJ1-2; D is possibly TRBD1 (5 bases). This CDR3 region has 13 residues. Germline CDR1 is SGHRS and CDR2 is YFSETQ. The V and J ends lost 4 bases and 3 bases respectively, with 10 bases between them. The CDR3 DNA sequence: TGCGCCAGCAGCCACGGGACCGACTATGGCTACACCTTC. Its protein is CASSHGTDYGYTF.

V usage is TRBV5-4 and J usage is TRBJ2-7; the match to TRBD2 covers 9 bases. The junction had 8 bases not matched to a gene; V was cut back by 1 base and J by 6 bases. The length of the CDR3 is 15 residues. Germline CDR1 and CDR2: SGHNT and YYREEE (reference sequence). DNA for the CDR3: TGTGCCAGCAGCTTGAGGCCTAGCGGGATGGCCGAGCAGTACTTC. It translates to CASSLRPSGMAEQYF.

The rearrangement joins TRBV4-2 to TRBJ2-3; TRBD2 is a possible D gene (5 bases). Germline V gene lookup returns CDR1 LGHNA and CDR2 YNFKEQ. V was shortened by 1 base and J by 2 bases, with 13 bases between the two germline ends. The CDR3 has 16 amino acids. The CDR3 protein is CASSQASGANTDTQYF. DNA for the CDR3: TGTGCCAGCAGCCAAGCGAGCGGTGCTAACACAGATACGCAGTATTTT.

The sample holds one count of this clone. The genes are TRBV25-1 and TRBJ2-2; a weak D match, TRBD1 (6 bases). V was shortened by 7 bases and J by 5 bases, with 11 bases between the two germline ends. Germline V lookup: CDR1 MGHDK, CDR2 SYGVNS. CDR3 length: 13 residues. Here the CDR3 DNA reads TGTGCCAGCACAGGGGTCTGGACCGGGGAGCTGTTTTTT. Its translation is CASTGVWTGELFF.

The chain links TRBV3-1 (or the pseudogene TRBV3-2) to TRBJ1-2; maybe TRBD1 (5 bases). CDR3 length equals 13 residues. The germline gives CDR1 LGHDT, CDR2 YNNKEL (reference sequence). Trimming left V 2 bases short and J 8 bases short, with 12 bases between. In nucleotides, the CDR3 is TGTGCCAGCAGCCAAAATGAAGGGGACGGCTACACCTTC. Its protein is CASSQNEGDGYTF.

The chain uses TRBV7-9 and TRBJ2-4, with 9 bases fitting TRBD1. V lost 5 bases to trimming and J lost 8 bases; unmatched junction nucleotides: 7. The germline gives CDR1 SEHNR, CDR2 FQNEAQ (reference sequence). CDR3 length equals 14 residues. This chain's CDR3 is CASSRGQGWDIQYF. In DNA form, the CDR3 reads TGTGCCAGCAGCCGAGGACAGGGGTGGGACATTCAGTACTTC.

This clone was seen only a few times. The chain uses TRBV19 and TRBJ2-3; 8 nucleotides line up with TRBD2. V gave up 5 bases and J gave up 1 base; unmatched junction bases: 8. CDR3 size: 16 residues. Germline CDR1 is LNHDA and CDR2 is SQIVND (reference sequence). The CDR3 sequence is CASSVYSGTRTDTQYF. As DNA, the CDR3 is TGTGCCAGTAGTGTTTATAGCGGGACCCGCACAGATACGCAGTATTTT.

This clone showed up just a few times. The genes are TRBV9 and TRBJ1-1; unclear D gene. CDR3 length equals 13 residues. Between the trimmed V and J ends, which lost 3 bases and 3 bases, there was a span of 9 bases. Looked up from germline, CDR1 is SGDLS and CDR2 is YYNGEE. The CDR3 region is CASSEDGYTEAFF. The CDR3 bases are TGTGCCAGCAGCGAAGACGGTTACACTGAAGCTTTCTTT.